The clone carrying this T cell receptor beta chain has only a few counts. The sample is drawn from a study of blood T cell repertoires in COVID-19. For the study at large: Whether acute or convalescent, the COVID-19 samples came from the United States, Italy and Spain. T cells, B-cell-depleted T cells, or PBMCs supplied cDNA or gDNA.

Losses at the gene ends were 6 bases for V and 0 bases for J; bases not matched to a gene: 7. This CDR3 has 15 residues. Germline CDR1 MNHEY, CDR2 SVGAGI. Authors' data handling: Using reference gene primer amplification, nucleated cell counts were estimated. Here immunoSEQ multiplex PCR was the method, and the copy in TCRdb shows in-frame clones only, minus some. V, J and clone size reflect that table, while D and trimming were determined from the DNA. The sample has about 89,000 clones, about 80% seen once. The chain links TRBV6-5 to TRBJ1-2, with 7 positions matching TRBD1. This sequence originates from a woman aged 80 or older with acute or convalescent COVID-19. The sample comprised peripheral blood. CDR3 nucleotides: TGTGCCAGCAGACCCCAGACAGGGACTAACTATGGCTACACCTTC. Residues: CASRPQTGTNYGYTF.